The sequence of this TCR beta chain was determined in a study of CXCR3-negative and CXCR3-positive naive CD8 T cells. Study-wide results and limits: Cryopreserved PBMCs had partly decreased CXCR3 expression; fresh PBMCs were used in most assays. TRBV-TRBJ usage was similar across naive CXCR3 subsets but distinct in memory cells.

The authors made the TRB cDNA libraries by 5' RACE using UMI labels. From the 5' RACE reads, TCRdb lists one entry per CDR3 protein and no DNA. The sample holds tens of thousands of distinct CDR3 sequences. The CDR3 loop spans 17 amino acids. Germline assignment: CDR1 MGHRA and CDR2 YSYEKL. As regards this clonotype: Antigen unknown.

All CD8+ T cell subsets were sorted in triplicate at some 300,000 cells each. Among CD8+ T cells, naive ones were CD45RO-CCR7+CD27+CD95-. The source material was naive CXCR3- CD8+ T cells from blood. Subset meaning: CD45RO-CCR7+CD27+CD95- naive CD8+ T cells lacking CXCR3 (TNR3-). This TCR derives from a human donor in good health. Some clones in this sample may be carry-over from other donors' samples. The rearrangement joins TRBV4-1 to TRBJ2-2; TCRdb indicates TRBD1, and absent DNA this call remains unverified. The CDR3 reads CASSQDHTGAVTGELFF.